This T cell receptor beta chain was captured in a study of blood T cells in healthy people across ages. Study context: Using template switching, researchers captured about one barcoded beta molecule for each two T cells. Study observations and caveats: Possibly confounding the expanded clonotype changes was the fact that donor CMV status was unknown.

A sample-barcoded 5' primer and a J-beta primer mix were used in a second PCR of about 7 to 11 cycles. TCRdb re-called the 5' RACE reads through MiXCR, storing one row per CDR3 protein. The repertoire holds 450,000 to 700,000 distinct CDR3 sequences, with 25% to 30% as singletons. V gave up 2 bases and J gave up 0 bases, with 10 bases separating them. The CDR3 sequence is 15 residues long. Germline V CDR1 and CDR2: SGHTA, FQGTGA. This clonotype was detected only a few times. What it recognizes is unknown. The sequencing sample was made of blood. The clonotype comes from a woman in her 70s in good health. V gene TRBV7-3 combines with J gene TRBJ1-1; D remains unclear. CDR3: CASSLGRVMNTEAFF. CDR3 sequence (DNA): TGTGCCAGCAGCTTAGGGCGGGTCATGAACACTGAAGCTTTCTTT.